These 19 T cell receptor beta chains were sequenced from one sample in a study of T cells in Graves' hyperthyroidism and ophthalmopathy. Amplified TCR beta CDR3 regions derived from RNA transcripts. TCR CDR3 underwent first-round RT-PCR with the HTBI primer set. TCRdb redid the calling of the multiplex PCR reads with MiXCR, one entry per CDR3 protein. Here the sample spans about 640,000 distinct CDR3 sequences, roughly 15% being singletons. Sequencing was performed on blood. These receptors were taken from a woman in her fifties or sixties with Graves' ophthalmopathy.

This clonotype was found many times. The chain recombines TRBV11-2 with TRBJ2-1; 11 positions match TRBD2. The CDR3 spans 15 residues. In germline, CDR1 is SGHAT, CDR2 FQNNGV. After removal of 5 bases from V and 3 bases from J, the junction contained 3 bases not matched to a gene. CDR3 loop: CASSPTSGIYNEQFF. DNA for the CDR3: TGTGCCAGCAGCCCGACTAGCGGGATCTACAATGAGCAGTTCTTC.

This clonotype was detected many times. The chain has TRBV2 and TRBJ2-5, with D tentatively TRBD1 (5 bases). The V end was cut by 8 bases, the J end by 2 bases, with 12 bases between. The CDR3 sequence is 13 residues long. Germline values: CDR1 SNHLY, CDR2 FYNNEI. The CDR3 sequence: CASGADIQETQYF. CDR3 bases: TGTGCCAGCGGGGCAGACATACAAGAGACCCAGTACTTC. Full variable domain (outside the CDR3, taken from reference TRBV2 and TRBJ2-5): EPEVTQTPSHQVTQMGQEVILRCVPISNHLYFYWYRQILGQKVEFLVSFYNNEISEKSEIFDDQFSVERPDGSNFTLKIRSTKLEDSAMYFCASGADIQETQYFGPGTRLLVL.

On this clonotype: A much bigger clone sits one base away, suggesting this may be a read error. The chain has TRBV28 and TRBJ1-5; TRBD1 is a possible D gene (5 bases). The germline CDR1 and CDR2 sequences are MDHEN and SYDVKM. The CDR3 sequence is 15 residues long. The chain's CDR3 is CASSLGGSGNQPQRF. The CDR3 DNA sequence: TGTGCCAGCAGTTTGGGGGGAAGCGGCAATCAGCCCCAGCGTTTT. The entire variable domain, with the rest obtained from reference TRBV28 and TRBJ1-5, is as follows: DVKVTQSSRYLVKRTGEKVFLECVQDMDHENMFWYRQDPGLGLRLIYFSYDVKMKEKGDIPEGYSVSREKKERFSLILESASTNQTSMYLCASSLGGSGNQPQRFGDGTRLSIL.

This clonotype showed up many times. The rearrangement links TRBV7-9 to TRBJ2-1; maybe TRBD2 (5 bases). Germline CDR1 reads SEHNR; CDR2 reads FQNEAQ (reference sequence). V lost 3 bases to trimming and J lost 2 bases, with 14 bases between them. CDR3 size: 16 residues. The CDR3 DNA reads TGTGCCAGCAGCTTGAGTAGCGCCTTCGCCTACAATGAGCAGTTCTTC. It codes for CASSLSSAFAYNEQFF.

This clonotype appeared a single time. This chain links TRBV29-1 with TRBJ2-3; no reliable D call. In germline, CDR1 is SQVTM, CDR2 ANQGSEA. The CDR3 consists of 12 residues. The V gene lost 3 bases and the J gene lost 6 bases, with 10 bases spanning the gap. CDR3 in DNA: TGCAGCGTTGAGATAGCTGGCGATACGCAGTATTTT. Its translation is CSVEIAGDTQYF.

The chain couples TRBV10-2 to TRBJ1-6; a weak D match, TRBD1 (5 bases). V was pared by 2 bases and J by 6 bases, with 8 bases between. Germline CDR1 reads WSHSY; CDR2 reads SAAADI. CDR3 length: 14 residues. The CDR3 DNA is TGCGCCAGCAGTGAGAGGGGCAGTAATTCACCCCTCCACTTT. Translation: CASSERGSNSPLHF.

V and J are TRBV10-3 and TRBJ2-5; 7 bases are shared with TRBD1. The CDR3 contains 15 residues. From germline, CDR1 is ENHRY and CDR2 SYGVKD. Trimming at V came to 4 bases and at J to 2 bases, leaving 7 bases not matched to a gene. The CDR3 loop reads CAISGGRDRQETQYF. CDR3 sequence (DNA): TGTGCCATCAGTGGGGGAAGGGACAGACAAGAGACCCAGTACTTC.

The table lists this clonotype with many counts. This sequence joins TRBV28 and TRBJ2-5; 9 bases map to TRBD2. Germline lookup yields CDR1 MDHEN and CDR2 SYDVKM. Trimming took 3 bases from V and 3 from J; bases not matched to a gene: 8. The CDR3 has 16 residues. The CDR3 DNA reads TGTGCCAGCAGTTTTCCCGGCGGGAGGGTAGAAGAGACCCAGTACTTC. It is translated as CASSFPGGRVEETQYF.

This clonotype was counted at least ten times. The chain links TRBV28 to TRBJ1-5; 8 bases are a match to TRBD1. Trimming cost V 3 bases and J 0 bases; bases outside gene matches: 7. From germline, CDR1 is MDHEN and CDR2 SYDVKM. The CDR3 has 17 residues. CDR3 region: CASSFIRDRYSNQPQHF. The CDR3 bases are TGTGCCAGCAGTTTCATAAGGGACAGGTATAGCAATCAGCCCCAGCATTTT. The full variable domain, with the rest looked up from reference TRBV28 and TRBJ1-5, is DVKVTQSSRYLVKRTGEKVFLECVQDMDHENMFWYRQDPGLGLRLIYFSYDVKMKEKGDIPEGYSVSREKKERFSLILESASTNQTSMYLCASSFIRDRYSNQPQHFGDGTRLSIL.

The V gene is TRBV5-6, the J gene TRBJ1-5, with D tentatively TRBD1 (6 bases). V lost 4 bases and J lost 6, with 14 bases in between. The germline V gene has CDR1 SGHDT and CDR2 YYEEEE. This CDR3 has 14 residues. Written as DNA, the CDR3 is TGTGCCAGCAGCCACGGGGGGGCCAGTCAGCCCCAGCATTTT. It yields the protein CASSHGGASQPQHF. The full variable domain, rest sourced from reference TRBV5-6 and TRBJ1-5, is DAGVTQSPTHLIKTRGQQVTLRCSPKSGHDTVSWYQQALGQGPQFIFQYYEEEERQRGNFPDRFSGHQFPNYSSELNVNALLLGDSALYLCASSHGGASQPQHFGDGTRLSIL.

This clonotype occurred a few times. CDR3 DNA sequence: TGTGCCAGCACCATGAGACGAAGCTCCTATAATTCACCCCTCCACTTT. It codes for CASTMRRSSYNSPLHF. This chain uses TRBV2 with TRBJ1-6; D is uncertain. The V and J ends lost 7 bases and 0 bases respectively, with 13 bases between them. CDR3 length equals 16 residues. Germline V gives CDR1 SNHLY, CDR2 FYNNEI. Full variable domain (remainder filled in from reference TRBV2 and TRBJ1-6): EPEVTQTPSHQVTQMGQEVILRCVPISNHLYFYWYRQILGQKVEFLVSFYNNEISEKSEIFDDQFSVERPDGSNFTLKIRSTKLEDSAMYFCASTMRRSSYNSPLHFGNGTRLTVT.

CDR3 loop: CASRDPGEARDGYTF. The CDR3 nucleotides are TGTGCCAGCAGAGATCCAGGGGAAGCTAGAGATGGCTACACCTTC. The chain carries TRBV6-1 and TRBJ1-2, with D maybe TRBD1 (6 bases). With 6 bases removed from V and 6 bases from J, the gap between germline ends came to 20 bases. The CDR3 is 15 amino acids. Germline lookup yields CDR1 MNHNS and CDR2 SASEGT.

This clonotype was seen at least ten times. The chain combines TRBV7-9 with TRBJ2-1; no clear D gene. With 1 base removed from V and 8 bases from J, the gap between germline ends came to 15 bases. The CDR3 runs 15 residues. The V gene's germline CDR1 is SEHNR and CDR2 FQNEAQ (reference sequence). This CDR3 reads CASSLDYPYRDEQFF. For the CDR3, the DNA is TGTGCCAGCAGCTTAGATTACCCATATAGGGATGAGCAGTTCTTC.

Many counts were recorded for this clonotype. The chain joins TRBV7-8 to TRBJ2-2; 10 nucleotides align to TRBD1. Germline V gives CDR1 SGHVS, CDR2 FQNEAQ. CDR3 length equals 14 residues. With 1 base clipped from V and 9 bases from J, the junction kept 2 bases outside the gene matches. CDR3 in amino acids: CASSLGQGARELFF. As DNA, the CDR3 is TGTGCCAGCAGCTTAGGACAGGGGGCCAGGGAGCTGTTTTTT. Full variable domain (missing parts from reference TRBV7-8 and TRBJ2-2): GAGVSQSPRYKVAKRGQDVALRCDPISGHVSLFWYQQALGQGPEFLTYFQNEAQLDKSGLPSDRFFAERPEGSVSTLKIQRTQQEDSAVYLCASSLGQGARELFFGEGSRLTVL.

This clonotype was recorded a few times. The chain couples TRBV24-1 to TRBJ2-3; D remains unclear. The CDR3 length is 13 residues. CDR1 and CDR2 (germline): KGHDR, SFDVKD. V was clipped by 4 bases and J by 0 bases, with 4 bases between them. The CDR3 spells CATSEQSTDTQYF. The CDR3 bases are TGTGCCACCAGTGAACAGAGCACAGATACGCAGTATTTT.

This clonotype was counted ten times or more. The V call is TRBV14, the J call TRBJ2-1; D remains unclear. The CDR3 extends over 14 amino acids. V gave up 0 bases and J gave up 7 bases, with 10 bases separating them. Germline CDR1 is SGHDN and CDR2 is FVKESK. The CDR3 sequence is CASSQDLALNEQFF. CDR3 nucleotides: TGTGCCAGCAGCCAAGATCTCGCCCTGAATGAGCAGTTCTTC.

The sample holds many counts of this clonotype. The chain recombines TRBV20-1 with TRBJ2-3; maybe TRBD2 (6 bases). CDR1 is DFQATT, CDR2 SNEGSKA, per germline (reference sequence). The V gene lost 5 bases and the J gene lost 5 bases, with 26 bases spanning the gap. The CDR3 runs to 17 residues. This CDR3 reads CSARLTPGLGQLDTQYF. CDR3 sequence (DNA): TGCAGTGCTCGCCTGACACCGGGACTCGGGCAGCTAGATACGCAGTATTTT.

In this sample, this clonotype turned up many times. The V gene is TRBV20-1, the J gene TRBJ2-3; D not certain. V gave up 5 bases and J gave up 0 bases, with 9 bases separating them. This CDR3 region has 13 residues. Germline loops: CDR1 DFQATT, CDR2 SNEGSKA (reference sequence). This CDR3 reads CSAPSGSTDTQYF. Here the CDR3 DNA reads TGCAGTGCTCCCTCCGGGAGCACAGATACGCAGTATTTT.

This clonotype was seen repeatedly, ten times or more. The genes are TRBV30 and TRBJ1-1; D uncertain. Between the trimmed V and J ends, which lost 5 bases and 0 bases, there was a span of 7 bases. The CDR3 covers 12 residues. The germline V gene has CDR1 GTSNPN and CDR2 SVGIG (reference sequence). Here the CDR3 reads CAWDTVNTEAFF. The DNA of the CDR3 is TGTGCCTGGGATACAGTGAACACTGAAGCTTTCTTT.